This T cell receptor (beta chain) was sequenced in a study of T cell clonotyping in hematopoietic cell transplantation. Germline V lookup: CDR1 LNHDA, CDR2 SQIVND (reference sequence). This CDR3 contains 11 residues. Trimming cost V 5 bases and J 5 bases, with 6 bases left between them. The assay was immunoSEQ multiplex PCR, and TCRdb's table has in-frame clones only and misses some. The sample consists of 25,000 to 30,000 clones, 82% of them appearing once. Time point given: recipient sample about 28 days before transplant, after cytoreduction. The sequenced sample was peripheral blood mononuclear cells, obtained before stem cell transplant. The origin of this receptor is a man between 40 and 49 years old with acute myeloid leukemia. Some clones in this sample may be carry-over from other donors' samples. This chain uses TRBV19 with TRBJ1-2; the D is unclear. CDR3 sequence (DNA): TGTGCCAGTAGTTCTCCTTATGGCTACACCTTC. As protein: CASSSPYGYTF.